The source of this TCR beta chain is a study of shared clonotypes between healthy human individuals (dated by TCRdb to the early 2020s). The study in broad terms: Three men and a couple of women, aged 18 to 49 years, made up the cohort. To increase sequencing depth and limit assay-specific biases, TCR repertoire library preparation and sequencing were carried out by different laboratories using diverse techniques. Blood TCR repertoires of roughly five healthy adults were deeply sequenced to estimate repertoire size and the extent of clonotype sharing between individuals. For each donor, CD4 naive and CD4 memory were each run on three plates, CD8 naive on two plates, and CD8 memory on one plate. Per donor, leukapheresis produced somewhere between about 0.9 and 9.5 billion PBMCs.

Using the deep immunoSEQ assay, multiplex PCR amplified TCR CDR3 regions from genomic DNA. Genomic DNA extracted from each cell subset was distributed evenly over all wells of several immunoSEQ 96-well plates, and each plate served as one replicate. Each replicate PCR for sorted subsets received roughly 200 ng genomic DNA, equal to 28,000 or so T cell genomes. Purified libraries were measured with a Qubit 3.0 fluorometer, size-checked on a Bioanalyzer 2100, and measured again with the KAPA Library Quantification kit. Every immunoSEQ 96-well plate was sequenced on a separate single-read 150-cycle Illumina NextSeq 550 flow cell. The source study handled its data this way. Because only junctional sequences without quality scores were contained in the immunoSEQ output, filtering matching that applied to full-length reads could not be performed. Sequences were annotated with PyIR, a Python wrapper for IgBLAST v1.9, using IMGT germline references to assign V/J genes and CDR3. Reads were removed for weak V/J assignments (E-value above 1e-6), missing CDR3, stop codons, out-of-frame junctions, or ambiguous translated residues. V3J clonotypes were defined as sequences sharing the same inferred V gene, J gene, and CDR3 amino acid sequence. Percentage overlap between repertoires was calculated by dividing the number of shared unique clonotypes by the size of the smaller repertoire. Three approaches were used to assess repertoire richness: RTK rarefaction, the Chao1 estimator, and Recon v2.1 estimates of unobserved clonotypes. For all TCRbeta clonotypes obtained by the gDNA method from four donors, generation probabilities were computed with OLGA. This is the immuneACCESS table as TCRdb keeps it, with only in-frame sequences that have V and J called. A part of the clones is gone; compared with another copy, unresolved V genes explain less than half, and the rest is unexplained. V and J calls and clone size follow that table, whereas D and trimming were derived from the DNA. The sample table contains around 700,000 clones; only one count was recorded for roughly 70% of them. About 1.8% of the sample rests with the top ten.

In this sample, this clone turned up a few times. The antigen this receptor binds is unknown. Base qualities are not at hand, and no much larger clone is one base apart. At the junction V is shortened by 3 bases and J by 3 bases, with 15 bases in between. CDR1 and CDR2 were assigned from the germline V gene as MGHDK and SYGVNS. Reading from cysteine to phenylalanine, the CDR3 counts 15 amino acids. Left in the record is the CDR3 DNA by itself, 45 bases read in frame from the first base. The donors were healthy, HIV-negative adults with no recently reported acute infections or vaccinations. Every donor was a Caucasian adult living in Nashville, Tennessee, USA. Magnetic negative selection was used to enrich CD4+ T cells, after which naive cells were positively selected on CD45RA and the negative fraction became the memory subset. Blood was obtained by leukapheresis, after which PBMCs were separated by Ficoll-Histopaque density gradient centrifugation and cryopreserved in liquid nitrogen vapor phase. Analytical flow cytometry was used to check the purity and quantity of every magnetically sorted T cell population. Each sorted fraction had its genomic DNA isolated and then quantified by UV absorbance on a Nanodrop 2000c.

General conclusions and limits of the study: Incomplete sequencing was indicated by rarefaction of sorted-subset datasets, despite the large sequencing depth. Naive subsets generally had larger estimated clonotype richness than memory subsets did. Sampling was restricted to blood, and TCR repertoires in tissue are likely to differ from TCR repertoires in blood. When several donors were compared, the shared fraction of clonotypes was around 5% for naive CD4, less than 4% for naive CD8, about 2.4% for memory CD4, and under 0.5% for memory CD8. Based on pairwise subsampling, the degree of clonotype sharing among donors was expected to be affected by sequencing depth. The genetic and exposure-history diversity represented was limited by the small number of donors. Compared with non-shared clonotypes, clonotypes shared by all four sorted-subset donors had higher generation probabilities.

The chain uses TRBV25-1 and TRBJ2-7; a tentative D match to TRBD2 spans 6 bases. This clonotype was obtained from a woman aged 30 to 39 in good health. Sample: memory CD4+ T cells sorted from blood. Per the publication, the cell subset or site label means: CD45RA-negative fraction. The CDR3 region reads CASSEGGVALYEQYF. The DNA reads TGTGCCAGCAGTGAGGGGGGAGTAGCTCTCTACGAGCAGTACTTC.